The rows below give T cell receptor beta chains drawn from one sample of a study of chemoradiotherapy in HPV16-positive cancers. Some clones are missing from TCRdb's copy, which holds only in-frame ones; the method was immunoSEQ multiplex PCR. The sample has about 53,000 clones; around nine tenths are singletons. The sequencing here drew on blood, taken from a patient who underwent chemoradiotherapy. The receptor source for this set is a human donor with HPV-associated anogenital cancer. CDR3s include the opening cysteine and the closing phenylalanine or tryptophan. Size values are once, few and many counts, or a class for expanded clones, and some rows have none.

14	NA	TRBV7-2	TRBJ2-5	CASSLARAQETQYF
13	NA	TRBV2	TRBJ2-5	CASSAALKETQYF
15	NA	TRBV19	TRBJ2-5	CASSLGATGQETQYF
15	NA	TRBV4-2	TRBJ1-2	CASSPMGDSLWGYTF
15	NA	TRBV27	TRBJ1-6	CASSAPGPYNSPLHF
13	NA	TRBV5-4	TRBJ2-7	CASSSWTSYEQYF
14	NA	TRBV5-1	TRBJ2-2	CASSSAGGTGELFF
14	NA	TRBV4-1	TRBJ2-7	CASSQEDSSYEQYF
14	once	TRBV14	TRBJ1-2	CASSLPGLSYGYTF
13	NA	TRBV15	TRBJ2-1	CATSRGTGSEQFF
14	once	TRBV7-7	TRBJ2-1	CASSLSGQGVEQFF
14	NA	TRBV19	TRBJ2-5	CASTGTGFQETQYF
15	NA	TRBV6-6	TRBJ2-3	CASSEIAGSTDTQYF
17	NA	TRBV30	TRBJ1-6	CAWSLRAGGRNNSPLHF
16	NA	TRBV5-6	TRBJ2-3	CASSSARLAGADTQYF
15	once	TRBV7-9	TRBJ1-2	CASSPSTGEAYGYTF
15	NA	TRBV2	TRBJ1-2	CASRDIIRNNYGYTF
16	NA	TRBV4-1	TRBJ2-1	CASSLERPGSYNEQFF
13	NA	TRBV6-5	TRBJ1-1	CASSDNQGTEAFF
14	NA	TRBV11-2	TRBJ1-2	CASSPPGIGYGYTF
14	NA	TRBV7-9	TRBJ1-2	CASSLPTVNYGYTF
12	NA	TRBV30	TRBJ2-7	CAYNRGPYEQYF
14	NA	TRBV7-7	TRBJ2-2	CASSPKGDTGELFF
14	NA	TRBV7-9	TRBJ2-7	CASNRDTGADEQYF